The clone carrying this T cell receptor beta chain appeared a few times. This sample was included in a study of T-cell reconstitution after alpha-beta-depleted transplantation in children. From germline, CDR1 is SGHDT and CDR2 YYEEEE. Trimming left V 4 bases short and J 0 bases short, with 13 bases between. The CDR3 is 15 residues long. Preparing the TCRbeta library involved the use of unique molecular identifiers. TCRdb analysed the PCR reads with MiXCR anew, one entry per CDR3 protein. The data hold roughly 100,000 distinct CDR3 sequences, with approximately 8% observed a single time. The TCR comes from a boy aged 2 to 9 with acute lymphoblastic leukemia, due to receive a stem cell transplant. The chain carries TRBV5-6 and TRBJ1-2; D perhaps matches TRBD1 (5 bases). Here the sequenced sample was PBMCs, taken before TCRalphabeta/CD19-depleted stem cell transplant. CDR3 in DNA: TGTGCCAGCAGCCCAATGGGACGGTCTAACTATGGCTACACCTTC. Its protein product is CASSPMGRSNYGYTF.